This T cell receptor beta chain was observed in a study of PD-1 blockade in classical Hodgkin lymphoma. Study summary: Patients were given intravenous nivolumab, 3 mg/kg, every 2 weeks.

Regarding the study as a whole: While CD8+ TCR diversity did not rise significantly by C4D1, CD4+ TCR diversity did. Complete responders showed a baseline diversity that resembled the diversity of newly diagnosed patients. Lower baseline TCR diversity was reported for newly diagnosed patients than for healthy donors.

Germline CDR1 and CDR2: SNHLY and FYNNEI. The CDR3 runs to 17 residues. V shed 4 bases, J shed 2 bases, and the junction held 12 bases outside the gene matches. Relapse after autologous stem cell transplantation occurred in every patient, and brentuximab vedotin exposure varied. Worth noting for this clone: Its antigen is not known.

Profiling relied on immunoSEQ multiplex PCR, and the TCRdb table lists in-frame clones only, not all of them. The repertoire has 43,000 or so clones, about nine tenths of them found once; the top ten carry roughly 10%. This TCR came from a human donor with classical Hodgkin lymphoma. Here the sequenced sample was peripheral blood mononuclear cells (PBMCs), taken at baseline. This chain uses TRBV2 with TRBJ2-3, with 7 bases aligning to TRBD2. The CDR3 region has the DNA TGTGCCAGCAGTGGACTCTGGGCGGGAGTTAACACAGATACGCAGTATTTT. This gives the protein CASSGLWAGVNTDTQYF.